What follows are 2 T cell receptor beta chains derived from one specimen sequenced in a study of spatial heterogeneity in lung cancer. As for time point: sample taken at primary tumor resection. Sequencing of whole RNA from tumor, nontumor lung or frozen PBMC involved no sorting. TCRdb re-derived calls from the 5' RACE reads in MiXCR, one entry per CDR3 protein. The sample lists 20,000 to 25,000 distinct CDR3 sequences, over 6% seen once, with 14% in the top ten. Sample: PBMCs, taken at surgery. These receptor sequences come from a male donor with early-stage non-small cell lung cancer.

This clonotype was found many times. The J gene is TRBJ2-3, the V gene TRBV12-3 or TRBV12-4, with 7 bases identical to TRBD1. The V gene end was trimmed by 3 bases and the J gene end by 6 bases; junction bases not matched to a gene: 0. The CDR3 is made up of 12 amino acids. The CDR3 loop is CASSLTGDTQYF. The CDR3, as DNA: TGTGCCAGCAGTTTGACAGGGGATACGCAGTATTTT.

V gene TRBV25-1 combines with J gene TRBJ2-2, with no clear D. V gave up 4 bases and J gave up 5 bases, with 11 bases separating them. CDR1 and CDR2 from the germline V gene are MGHDK and SYGVNS. This CDR3 region has 14 residues. CDR3 sequence (DNA): TGTGCCAGCAGTGCTCCAGGAAGGACCGGGGAGCTGTTTTTT. It yields the protein CASSAPGRTGELFF.